This entry describes one T cell receptor beta chain. V shed 8 bases, J shed 0 bases, and the junction held 6 bases outside the gene matches. Germline CDR1 reads SNHLY; CDR2 reads FYNNEI. The CDR3 is 14 amino acids. The entry originates in a study of cytomegalovirus exposure and HLA in healthy donors. Across the whole study: The 90 to 150 validation repertoires used a platform that matched the one used for the approximately 670 first-cohort repertoires, as a later analysis reported.

Sequencing was performed with immunoSEQ multiplex PCR; in TCRdb, only in-frame clones are kept and a portion is missing. The table lists around 150,000 clones, approximately 89% of them singletons, with 10% to 13% in the top ten. This rearrangement joins TRBV2 to TRBJ2-7; 8 bases are a match to TRBD2. The clonotype originates from a woman aged 18 to 35 in good health and CMV-seropositive. Sequencing was performed on PBMCs. CDR3 region: CASQRESSSYEQYF. As DNA, the CDR3 is TGTGCCAGCCAGCGGGAGTCAAGCTCCTACGAGCAGTACTTC. Drawing the rest from reference TRBV2 and TRBJ2-7, the complete variable domain is EPEVTQTPSHQVTQMGQEVILRCVPISNHLYFYWYRQILGQKVEFLVSFYNNEISEKSEIFDDQFSVERPDGSNFTLKIRSTKLEDSAMYFCASQRESSSYEQYFGPGTRLTVT.